The rows below give T cell receptor beta chains drawn from one sample of a study of blood T cell repertoires in COVID-19. Profiling relied on immunoSEQ multiplex PCR, and the TCRdb table lists in-frame clones only, not all of them. The repertoire holds about 240,000 clones, with about 80% as singletons. The source material was peripheral blood. The receptors shown here come from a young man who had recovered from COVID-19. CDR3s leave out the opening cysteine and the closing phenylalanine or tryptophan.

TRBV9 ASSVDGYGYT
TRBV18 ASSESSYEQY
TRBV5-5 ASSLVGQGAFTGELF
TRBV10-2 ASSEMPLEETQY
TRBV2 ASSTGLGNTIY
TRBV10-3 AISVFSGGAEDTQY
TRBV27 ASSPRQGSNTEAF
TRBV6-4 ATAGGEENSPLH
TRBV5-5 ASSLISSYEQY
TRBV5-1 ASSASSGLYYNEQF
TRBV4-2 ASSPPLFSSYNEQF
TRBV5-1 ASSLAGKAGGTDTQY
TRBV6-5 ASSLDRNTEAF
TRBV27 ASRAVDRGPYEQY
TRBV5-4 ASSLGTSGGYGNEQF
TRBV28 ASRPTGVQSETQH
TRBV28 AIDSTGTGYGYT
TRBV10-3 AITLDRNTEAF
TRBV7-9 ASRPKRGGNEQF
TRBV9 ASSGTGRGSSGANVLT
TRBV24-1 ATSADNQETQY
TRBV19 ASSVWDIRAAGYT
TRBV9 ASTQGAFDQPQH
TRBV4-1 ASSQGAGAVTGELF
TRBV24-1 ATSDSGVNTEAF
TRBV28 ASRVSGGQETQY
TRBV7-9 ASSYPSGVEKTQY
TRBV27 ASSYSASADEQY
TRBV4-1 ASTAGGGLGYGYT
TRBV3-1/TRBV3-2 ASRTLGQGDTIY
TRBV6-1 ASSEDLDNNQPQH
TRBV3-1/TRBV3-2 ASSQDDRHYGYT
TRBV10-3 AISEQTTTNHGYT
TRBV4-2 ASSQAAEVEGANVLT
TRBV2 ASSGQGFTYGYT
TRBV2 ASRQGATDNQPQH
TRBV19 ATKRSTSTDTQY